The 29 T cell receptor beta chains reported below all come from one sample, sequenced in a study of CXCR3-negative and CXCR3-positive naive CD8 T cells. Overall study findings and caveats: Hydrophobicity of TRB CDR3s was greater in CXCR3-positive naive cells than in CXCR3-negative naive cells.

The study made its TRB cDNA libraries by 5' RACE, adding UMI labels. No DNA is given; TCRdb re-called the 5' RACE reads and lists each CDR3 protein once. The table lists about 150,000 distinct CDR3 sequences. No cognate antigen is known for these TCRs. The specimen sequenced was naive CXCR3+ CD8+ T cells from blood. The subset here: CD45RO-CCR7+CD27+CD95- naive CD8+ T cells expressing CXCR3 (TNR3+). The receptors stem from a human donor in good health. Some clones in this sample may be carry-over from other donors' samples.

The rearrangement links TRBV24-1 to TRBJ1-2; there is no DNA to check the TCRdb D call of TRBD1. The germline gives CDR1 KGHDR, CDR2 SFDVKD. This CDR3 is 13 amino acids long. The CDR3 sequence: CATSRGVDYGYTF.

This sequence joins TRBV2 and TRBJ2-7; TCRdb proposes TRBD2, but this gene call is untestable without DNA. This CDR3 is built from 13 residues. Germline CDR1 is SNHLY and CDR2 is FYNNEI. The CDR3 sequence is CASSAAGYYEQYF.

CDR3 residues: CASSLASDEQFF. The chain recombines TRBV11-2 with TRBJ2-1. Germline V gene lookup returns CDR1 SGHAT and CDR2 FQNNGV. The CDR3 spans 12 residues.

The chain couples TRBV6-4 to TRBJ2-1; TCRdb returns TRBD2, unconfirmable since there is no DNA. This CDR3 has 14 residues. The germline CDR1 and CDR2 sequences are MRHNA and SNTAGT. The CDR3 loop reads CASSGGGPFNEQFF.

The CDR3 spells CASSLVSSGKDNEQFF. The rearrangement uses TRBV7-9 and TRBJ2-1; with no DNA, the TCRdb D assignment of TRBD2 cannot be verified. The CDR3 extends over 16 amino acids. Germline assignment: CDR1 SEHNR and CDR2 FQNEAQ (reference sequence).

The CDR3 loop reads CASSLVLSSYNEQFF. The gene calls are TRBV7-2 and TRBJ2-1. CDR3 length equals 15 residues. Germline values: CDR1 SGHTA, CDR2 FQGNSA.

V is TRBV6-2 or TRBV6-3 and J is TRBJ2-1; with no DNA, the TCRdb D assignment of TRBD2 cannot be verified. Germline-derived CDR1 and CDR2 are MNHEY and SVGEGT. The CDR3 contains 16 residues. The CDR3 loop is CASTRIAGGLGNEQFF.

V and J are TRBV15 and TRBJ2-3; TCRdb names TRBD2, which stays unverified in the absence of DNA. The CDR3 length is 18 residues. CDR1 LNHNV and CDR2 YYDKDF come from the germline V gene (reference sequence). The CDR3 protein is CATSRDFGLAGGTDTQYF.

This chain joins TRBV7-8 and TRBJ2-7; TCRdb's assignment of TRBD2 cannot be checked, as there is no DNA. Germline V gene lookup returns CDR1 SGHVS and CDR2 FQNEAQ. CDR3 length: 16 residues. The CDR3 sequence: CASSLGEGLLAYEQYF.

The chain has TRBV13 and TRBJ2-7; without DNA, the TCRdb call of TRBD2 cannot be checked. The CDR3 is 15 amino acids. Germline CDR1 reads PRHDT; CDR2 reads FYEKMQ (reference sequence). CDR3 sequence reads: CASSFGTTPSYEQYF.

V is TRBV20-1 and J is TRBJ2-7; TCRdb outputs TRBD1, but without DNA this stays unchecked. The CDR3 covers 15 residues. The germline V gene encodes CDR1 DFQATT and CDR2 SNEGSKA (reference sequence). CDR3 region: CSAREKGGFVYEQYF.

This chain joins TRBV2 and TRBJ2-2; the TCRdb D gene call, TRBD1, has no DNA to confirm it. This CDR3 spans 14 amino acids. The germline V gene has CDR1 SNHLY and CDR2 FYNNEI. The CDR3 loop is CASREGAYSGELFF. Full variable domain (rest looked up from reference TRBV2 and TRBJ2-2): EPEVTQTPSHQVTQMGQEVILRCVPISNHLYFYWYRQILGQKVEFLVSFYNNEISEKSEIFDDQFSVERPDGSNFTLKIRSTKLEDSAMYFCASREGAYSGELFFGEGSRLTVL.

The CDR3 is CAIGTDQETQYF. This rearrangement joins TRBV12-3 or TRBV12-4 to TRBJ2-5; TCRdb returns TRBD1, unconfirmable since there is no DNA. This CDR3 comprises 12 residues.

The rearrangement links TRBV7-2 to TRBJ1-2. The germline V gene encodes CDR1 SGHTA and CDR2 FQGNSA. This CDR3 spans 14 amino acids. The CDR3 protein is CASSLVGPNYGYTF.

The chain employs TRBV29-1 and TRBJ2-1; the D call from TCRdb, TRBD2, cannot be confirmed without DNA. Germline-derived CDR1 and CDR2 are SQVTM and ANQGSEA. The CDR3 contains 15 residues. The CDR3 reads CSAEGGETSSDEQFF.

V is TRBV2 and J is TRBJ2-1; TCRdb designates TRBD2, a call that cannot be tested without DNA. There are 16 residues in the CDR3. Per germline, CDR1 SNHLY and CDR2 FYNNEI. CDR3 loop: CASSEARSGSADEQFF.

The genes are TRBV15 and TRBJ2-7; the TCRdb call, TRBD2, lacks DNA for checking. Germline CDR1 reads LNHNV; CDR2 reads YYDKDF (reference sequence). CDR3 length equals 16 residues. CDR3 in amino acids: CATSWGGASSSYEQYF.

The genes are TRBV27 and TRBJ1-2; TCRdb names TRBD1, which stays unverified in the absence of DNA. The germline CDR1 and CDR2 sequences are MNHEY and SMNVEV (reference sequence). This CDR3 contains 14 residues. This CDR3 is CASSLTSTRAGYTF.

The chain has TRBV19 and TRBJ2-1; TCRdb proposes TRBD1, but this gene call is untestable without DNA. The germline gives CDR1 LNHDA, CDR2 SQIVND (reference sequence). CDR3 size: 13 residues. CDR3 in amino acids: CASSIRVWDEQFF. The full variable domain, its missing parts supplied by reference TRBV19 and TRBJ2-1, is DGGITQSPKYLFRKEGQNVTLSCEQNLNHDAMYWYRQDPGQGLRLIYYSQIVNDFQKGDIAEGYSVSREKKESFPLTVTSAQKNPTAFYLCASSIRVWDEQFFGPGTRLTVL.

V gene TRBV12-5 combines with J gene TRBJ2-3; without DNA, the TCRdb call of TRBD1 cannot be checked. In germline, CDR1 is LGHNT, CDR2 FRNRAP. CDR3 length: 17 amino acids. CDR3 sequence: CASGFHSGGPGTDTQYF.

The chain is built from TRBV3-1 and TRBJ2-1; TCRdb gives TRBD2 as the D gene, but with no DNA this cannot be confirmed. From germline, CDR1 is LGHDT and CDR2 YNNKEL (reference sequence). CDR3 length: 16 amino acids. The CDR3 spells CASSTTSGRAYNEQFF.

V is TRBV30 and J is TRBJ2-7. The CDR3 spans 12 residues. CDR1 is GTSNPN, CDR2 SVGIG, per germline (reference sequence). The CDR3 sequence is CAWRFNSYEQYF.

The rearrangement uses TRBV7-9 and TRBJ1-4; TCRdb reports TRBD1, a call that lacks DNA to check it against. The CDR3 extends over 16 amino acids. Germline V CDR1 and CDR2: SEHNR, FQNEAQ (reference sequence). The CDR3 region is CASSSFRDIPNEKLFF.

The chain joins TRBV28 to TRBJ2-7; TCRdb's assignment of TRBD1 cannot be checked, as there is no DNA. The length of the CDR3 is 15 residues. Germline assignment: CDR1 MDHEN and CDR2 SYDVKM. The CDR3 loop reads CASRLGTGWGYEQYF.

This chain links TRBV7-2 with TRBJ2-7. The CDR3 runs 14 residues. The germline CDR1 and CDR2 sequences are SGHTA and FQGNSA. The CDR3 spells CASSSDRNPYEQYF.

This chain links TRBV28 with TRBJ2-7; TCRdb's D call of TRBD1 is untestable without DNA. The length of the CDR3 is 15 residues. Germline V gives CDR1 MDHEN, CDR2 SYDVKM. CDR3: CASSFRGASSYEQYF. The full variable domain, completed using reference TRBV28 and TRBJ2-7, is DVKVTQSSRYLVKRTGEKVFLECVQDMDHENMFWYRQDPGLGLRLIYFSYDVKMKEKGDIPEGYSVSREKKERFSLILESASTNQTSMYLCASSFRGASSYEQYFGPGTRLTVT.

V is TRBV28 and J is TRBJ2-7; TCRdb outputs TRBD1, but without DNA this stays unchecked. The germline V gene encodes CDR1 MDHEN and CDR2 SYDVKM. The CDR3 extends over 17 amino acids. This CDR3 reads CASSPNRGPLHLRVQYF.

V and J are TRBV7-9 and TRBJ1-1; TCRdb reports TRBD1, a call that lacks DNA to check it against. Germline V CDR1 and CDR2: SEHNR, FQNEAQ (reference sequence). The CDR3 is 14 residues long. CDR3 protein: CASSLASDRTEAFF.

CDR3 protein: CAWSVSMRSFYNEQFF. This chain connects TRBV30 to TRBJ2-1. Germline loops: CDR1 GTSNPN, CDR2 SVGIG (reference sequence). The CDR3 totals 16 residues.